The 30 T cell receptor beta chains in this list originate from one sample, sequenced in a study of type 1 regulatory T cells. TCRdb processed the reads anew with MiXCR; each CDR3 protein has one entry. Of fewer than 2,500 distinct CDR3 sequences listed, more than 5.5% are singletons. Sequences were obtained from CD4+ T cells, either the whole sample or a sorted fraction (not recorded which). The receptors shown here come from a human donor in good health.

By frequency in the sample, this clonotype is medium-sized. The V gene is TRBV29-1, the J gene TRBJ2-4, with 7 bases that match TRBD2. Per the germline V gene, CDR1 is SQVTM and CDR2 is ANQGSEA. With 7 bases clipped from V and 6 bases from J, the junction kept 12 bases outside the gene matches. This CDR3 contains 14 residues. The CDR3 here is CSALRGGGGNIQYF. The DNA of the CDR3 is TGCAGCGCCCTACGGGGCGGGGGAGGAAACATTCAGTACTTC.

By share, this clonotype counts as medium-sized. This chain connects TRBV12-3 or TRBV12-4 to TRBJ2-3, with D perhaps matching TRBD1 (6 bases). The CDR3 runs 16 residues. The V end was cut by 1 base, the J end by 0 bases, with 11 bases between. In DNA form, the CDR3 reads TGTGCCAGCAGTTTAGATAGGCAGGGGAGCACAGATACGCAGTATTTT. Its translation: CASSLDRQGSTDTQYF.

This clonotype is categorized as medium-sized (0.01 to 0.1%). The gene calls are TRBV7-3 and TRBJ2-1; the D gene could be TRBD1 or TRBD2 (6 bases each). CDR3 length equals 14 residues. CDR1 is SGHTA, CDR2 FQGTGA, per germline. V lost 4 bases, J lost 5 bases, and 12 bases lay in between. The CDR3 spells CASSSRGAHNEQFF. DNA of the CDR3: TGTGCCAGCAGCTCAAGGGGGGCCCACAATGAGCAGTTCTTC.

By proportion, this clonotype is large (0.1 to 1%). V and J are TRBV7-2 and TRBJ2-7; 10 nucleotides line up with TRBD2. The CDR3 contains 16 residues. V was clipped by 4 bases and J by 6 bases; unmatched bases: 12. Germline CDR1 reads SGHTA; CDR2 reads FQGNSA. CDR3 loop: CASSSQLAGGLGEQYF. The CDR3 region has the DNA TGTGCCAGCAGCTCCCAGTTAGCGGGGGGATTGGGCGAGCAGTACTTC.

In its sample, this clonotype ranks as medium-sized. This chain uses TRBV7-8 with TRBJ2-3, with no clear D. Germline V gives CDR1 SGHVS, CDR2 FQNEAQ. The CDR3 contains 15 residues. The V gene lost 4 bases and the J gene lost 1 base, with 12 bases spanning the gap. The CDR3 here is CASSSRLDGTDTQYF. CDR3 DNA sequence: TGTGCCAGCAGCTCCCGATTAGACGGCACAGATACGCAGTATTTT. Drawing the rest from reference TRBV7-8 and TRBJ2-3, the complete variable domain is GAGVSQSPRYKVAKRGQDVALRCDPISGHVSLFWYQQALGQGPEFLTYFQNEAQLDKSGLPSDRFFAERPEGSVSTLKIQRTQQEDSAVYLCASSSRLDGTDTQYFGPGTRLTVL.

A remark on this clonotype: This may arise from a read error, as a much more abundant clone is one base away. V is TRBV5-4 and J is TRBJ2-5; D unresolved. CDR3 size: 12 residues. The V gene's germline CDR1 is SGHNT and CDR2 YYREEE (reference sequence). The CDR3 is CASSFGQVTQYF. The CDR3 DNA reads TGTGCCAGCAGCTTCGGGCAAGTGACCCAGTACTTC.

This clonotype rates as medium-sized (0.01 to 0.1%). The genes are TRBV3-1 and TRBJ2-5, with a tentative D call TRBD1 (6 bases). V was trimmed by 2 bases and J by 5 bases, leaving 18 bases between them. The CDR3 covers 16 residues. Per the germline V gene, CDR1 is LGHDT and CDR2 is YNNKEL (reference sequence). The CDR3 is CASSQRTKGGLETQYF. The CDR3 DNA follows: TGTGCCAGCAGCCAACGGACGAAAGGGGGTTTGGAGACCCAGTACTTC.

This clonotype has a handful of counts. V and J are TRBV5-1 and TRBJ1-1; 9 bases map to TRBD1. The CDR3 runs to 15 residues. The junction had 10 bases not matched to a gene; V was cut back by 4 bases and J by 6 bases. Per germline, CDR1 SGHRS and CDR2 YFSETQ. CDR3 amino acids: CASSLRGQGGSEAFF. The CDR3 DNA is TGCGCCAGCAGCCTCAGGGGACAGGGTGGTTCTGAAGCTTTCTTT.

This clonotype is categorized as medium-sized. V is TRBV28 and J is TRBJ1-1; TRBD1 might be the D (6 bases). Germline lookup yields CDR1 MDHEN and CDR2 SYDVKM. The CDR3 runs 13 residues. The V and J ends lost 9 bases and 1 base respectively, with 12 bases between them. Here the CDR3 DNA reads TGTGCCAGTAATAAACAGGGGAACACTGAAGCTTTCTTT. It specifies CASNKQGNTEAFF. Full variable domain (missing parts from reference TRBV28 and TRBJ1-1): DVKVTQSSRYLVKRTGEKVFLECVQDMDHENMFWYRQDPGLGLRLIYFSYDVKMKEKGDIPEGYSVSREKKERFSLILESASTNQTSMYLCASNKQGNTEAFFGQGTRLTVV.

By sample fraction, this clonotype is medium-sized. This sequence joins TRBV5-4 and TRBJ2-4; D gene unclear. The germline V and J ends were trimmed by 4 bases and 0 bases, with 8 bases remaining between them. Germline loops: CDR1 SGHNT, CDR2 YYREEE (reference sequence). This CDR3 spans 14 amino acids. The CDR3 loop is CASSDPGAKNIQYF. The CDR3 DNA sequence: TGTGCCAGCAGCGATCCGGGAGCCAAAAACATTCAGTACTTC.

This clonotype is deemed medium-sized. The chain is built from TRBV3-1 and TRBJ2-1; D is uncertain. V was clipped by 2 bases and J by 10 bases, with 9 bases between them. CDR3 length: 12 residues. Germline V lookup: CDR1 LGHDT, CDR2 YNNKEL (reference sequence). CDR3 sequence: CASSQPVGEQFF. CDR3 DNA sequence: TGTGCCAGCAGCCAACCCGTCGGGGAGCAGTTCTTC.

This clonotype is medium-sized by share. The rearrangement uses TRBV3-1 and TRBJ2-1, with TRBD2 matching 7 bases. In germline, CDR1 is LGHDT, CDR2 YNNKEL (reference sequence). V lost 0 bases and J lost 13; bases outside the gene matches: 6. The CDR3 spans 13 residues. CDR3 sequence reads: CASSQERGYEQFF. CDR3 sequence (DNA): TGTGCCAGCAGCCAAGAGCGGGGGTACGAACAGTTCTTC.

By share, this clonotype counts as medium-sized. The V gene is TRBV7-2, the J gene TRBJ2-3, with 8 nucleotides matching TRBD2. V lost 1 base and J lost 2; bases outside the gene matches: 5. This CDR3 is built from 16 residues. From germline, CDR1 is SGHTA and CDR2 FQGNSA. The CDR3 sequence is CASSLVLGGATDTQYF. CDR3 DNA: TGTGCCAGCAGCTTAGTTCTCGGGGGGGCCACAGATACGCAGTATTTT. The variable domain in full, with the rest retrieved from reference TRBV7-2 and TRBJ2-3, is GAGVSQSPSNKVTEKGKDVELRCDPISGHTALYWYRQSLGQGLEFLIYFQGNSAPDKSGLPSDRFSAERTGGSVSTLTIQRTQQEDSAVYLCASSLVLGGATDTQYFGPGTRLTVL.

In this sample, this clonotype turned up a few times. Since a much larger clone is just one base distant, this may be a read error. The chain combines TRBV7-2 with TRBJ1-2, with D hard to call. This CDR3 has 15 amino acids. Trimming took off 0 bases at V and 5 bases at J, with 13 bases between the two ends. Looked up from germline, CDR1 is SGHTA and CDR2 is FQGNSA. CDR3 sequence reads: CASSLARREWYGYTF. The DNA of the CDR3 is TGTGCCAGCAGCTTAGCACGGAGAGAATGGTATGGCTACACCTTC.

In its sample, this clonotype is medium-sized. V is TRBV5-1 and J is TRBJ2-5; D gene ambiguous. The germline CDR1 and CDR2 sequences are SGHRS and YFSETQ. Trimming took 1 base from V and 3 from J, leaving 4 bases between them. The CDR3 loop spans 12 amino acids. As DNA, the CDR3 is TGCGCCAGCAGCTTGATCGAAGAGACCCAGTACTTC. It codes for CASSLIEETQYF.

By sample share, this clonotype is medium-sized. The rearrangement joins TRBV20-1 to TRBJ2-2; D may correspond to TRBD1 or TRBD2 (6 bases each). The germline V gene has CDR1 DFQATT and CDR2 SNEGSKA (reference sequence). The CDR3 loop spans 15 amino acids. Trimming left V 5 bases short and J 7 bases short, with 20 bases between. CDR3 sequence: CSALPGGRGGGELFF. The CDR3 nucleotides read TGCAGTGCTCTACCCGGGGGCAGGGGTGGCGGGGAGCTGTTTTTT.

By share of the sample, this clonotype is medium-sized. This chain joins TRBV11-2 and TRBJ2-5; no firm D call. The CDR3 is 16 amino acids. Germline loops: CDR1 SGHAT, CDR2 FQNNGV. Trimming took off 5 bases at V and 6 bases at J, with 22 bases between the two ends. The CDR3 nucleotides are TGTGCCAGCAGCCAACTCCCCGGGCCTTCATTGAAGACCCAGTACTTC. This translates into CASSQLPGPSLKTQYF. Full variable domain (rest looked up from reference TRBV11-2 and TRBJ2-5): EAGVAQSPRYKIIEKRQSVAFWCNPISGHATLYWYQQILGQGPKLLIQFQNNGVVDDSQLPKDRFSAERLKGVDSTLKIQPAKLEDSAVYLCASSQLPGPSLKTQYFGPGTRLLVL.

Judged by abundance, this clonotype is medium-sized. The chain combines TRBV11-3 with TRBJ1-1; D unresolved. Germline loops: CDR1 SGHNT, CDR2 YENEEA. V was trimmed by 3 bases and J by 5 bases, leaving 10 bases between them. The CDR3 has 13 residues. The CDR3 bases are TGTGCCAGCAGCTTCCTGACTCAGACTGAAGCTTTCTTT. This codes for CASSFLTQTEAFF.

This clonotype is termed medium-sized (0.01 to 0.1%). This chain uses TRBV13 with TRBJ2-3; 8 bases fit TRBD2. Germline V gene lookup returns CDR1 PRHDT and CDR2 FYEKMQ (reference sequence). The CDR3 covers 12 residues. The junction had 1 base not matched to a gene; V was cut back by 2 bases and J by 9 bases. CDR3 in amino acids: CASSLKRGTQYF. For the CDR3, the DNA is TGTGCCAGCAGCTTAAAGCGGGGGACGCAGTATTTT.

By proportion, this clonotype is medium-sized. The V call is TRBV18, the J call TRBJ2-6, with TRBD1 matching over 8 bases. V lost 6 bases to trimming and J lost 2 bases; unmatched junction nucleotides: 12. The CDR3 spans 18 residues. In germline, CDR1 is KGHSH, CDR2 LQKENI. The CDR3 is CASSLPTGVVTGANVLTF. DNA of the CDR3: TGTGCCAGCTCTCTGCCGACAGGGGTTGTAACTGGGGCCAACGTCCTGACTTTC.

Sample share makes this clonotype medium-sized. This chain connects TRBV28 to TRBJ1-2; 11 bases map to TRBD1. Germline V gene sequence: CDR1 MDHEN, CDR2 SYDVKM. The J segment lost 5 bases and the V segment lost 4 bases, leaving 3 bases of the junction unmatched. This CDR3 contains 14 residues. CDR3 in amino acids: CASSSGQGGYGYTF. Written as DNA, the CDR3 is TGTGCCAGCAGTTCGGGACAGGGGGGGTATGGCTACACCTTC.

By sample fraction, this clonotype is large (0.1 to 1%). The chain links TRBV7-3 to TRBJ1-2, with D maybe TRBD1 (5 bases). This CDR3 region has 14 residues. CDR1 and CDR2 from the germline V gene are SGHTA and FQGTGA. Between the trimmed V and J ends, which lost 6 bases and 4 bases, there was a span of 15 bases. The CDR3 DNA follows: TGTGCCAGCAGGAAATACAGGTCATCCTATGGCTACACCTTC. Its protein is CASRKYRSSYGYTF.

V and J are TRBV29-1 and TRBJ1-1; D unresolved. From germline, CDR1 is SQVTM and CDR2 ANQGSEA. The length of the CDR3 is 15 residues. V was clipped by 2 bases and J by 1 base, with 14 bases between them. The CDR3 is CSVEFRGAGNTEAFF. The CDR3 bases are TGCAGCGTTGAATTCCGGGGAGCTGGGAACACTGAAGCTTTCTTT.

In this sample, this clonotype is medium-sized. The chain recombines TRBV28 with TRBJ2-5, with 7 bases matching TRBD2. The CDR3 has 16 residues. J lost 2 bases, V lost 6 bases, and 12 bases had no gene match. Germline CDR1 and CDR2: MDHEN and SYDVKM. CDR3 residues: CASSTSGEGNQETQYF. The CDR3 DNA is TGTGCCAGCAGCACTTCCGGGGAGGGAAATCAAGAGACCCAGTACTTC. Complete variable domain (other parts from reference TRBV28 and TRBJ2-5): DVKVTQSSRYLVKRTGEKVFLECVQDMDHENMFWYRQDPGLGLRLIYFSYDVKMKEKGDIPEGYSVSREKKERFSLILESASTNQTSMYLCASSTSGEGNQETQYFGPGTRLLVL.

This clonotype counts as medium-sized. The gene calls are TRBV4-2 and TRBJ2-2; 12 positions agree with TRBD2. The junction had 3 bases not matched to a gene; V was cut back by 1 base and J by 0 bases. In germline, CDR1 is LGHNA, CDR2 YNFKEQ. There are 18 residues in the CDR3. Written as DNA, the CDR3 is TGTGCCAGCAGCCAAGGACTAGCGGGGGCCACGAACACCGGGGAGCTGTTTTTT. It codes for CASSQGLAGATNTGELFF.

By proportion, this clonotype is medium-sized. This chain connects TRBV20-1 to TRBJ1-5; D call uncertain. Germline assignment: CDR1 DFQATT and CDR2 SNEGSKA (reference sequence). This CDR3 spans 15 amino acids. V lost 2 bases and J 3 bases, leaving 14 bases between the germline ends. CDR3 amino acids: CSARLGQSNNQPQHF. CDR3 DNA: TGCAGTGCTAGATTAGGGCAATCCAACAATCAGCCCCAGCATTTT.

By its share, this clonotype is medium-sized. The chain's CDR3 is CASSLSSGNTIYF. The CDR3 DNA sequence: TGTGCCAGCAGCTTATCGAGTGGAAACACCATATATTTT. The rearrangement joins TRBV7-2 to TRBJ1-3; D is ambiguous. The germline V gene has CDR1 SGHTA and CDR2 FQGNSA. With 2 bases removed from V and 3 bases from J, the gap between germline ends came to 5 bases. CDR3 length: 13 amino acids. Complete variable domain (other parts from reference TRBV7-2 and TRBJ1-3): GAGVSQSPSNKVTEKGKDVELRCDPISGHTALYWYRQSLGQGLEFLIYFQGNSAPDKSGLPSDRFSAERTGGSVSTLTIQRTQQEDSAVYLCASSLSSGNTIYFGEGSWLTVV.

This clonotype is medium-sized. The rearrangement uses TRBV20-1 and TRBJ1-1; D not certain. From germline, CDR1 is DFQATT and CDR2 SNEGSKA (reference sequence). V lost 2 bases and J 6 bases, leaving 16 bases between the germline ends. The CDR3 is 14 amino acids. Here the CDR3 DNA reads TGCAGTGCTAGAACCGGGAGTCGGGATCCTGAAGCTTTCTTT. It encodes CSARTGSRDPEAFF.

This clonotype is labeled as medium-sized. This sequence joins TRBV7-2 and TRBJ2-3, with D tentatively TRBD2 (6 bases). This CDR3 comprises 15 residues. Germline V CDR1 and CDR2: SGHTA, FQGNSA. Between the trimmed V and J ends, which lost 3 bases and 0 bases, there was a span of 10 bases. The CDR3 is CASSLVSGSTDTQYF. The DNA for the CDR3 is TGTGCCAGCAGCTTGGTTAGCGGAAGCACAGATACGCAGTATTTT.

Judged by abundance, this clonotype is medium-sized. CDR3 amino acids: CSAGSGRKSDTQYF. The DNA of the CDR3 is TGCAGTGCTGGGAGCGGCAGGAAGTCAGATACGCAGTATTTT. J is TRBJ2-3 and V is TRBV20-1; tentatively, D is TRBD2 (5 bases). V was cut by 5 bases and J by 4 bases, with 16 bases left in between. The CDR3 length is 14 residues. Germline values: CDR1 DFQATT, CDR2 SNEGSKA (reference sequence).